This TCR beta chain was observed in a study of OX40 agonist ivuxolimab in advanced cancers. The overall study: Patients with prior anti-PD-1, anti-PD-L1 or anti-CTLA-4 therapy were eligible; about 41% had some. Three patients had partial responses: one hepatocellular carcinoma, two cutaneous melanoma.

Regarding the study as a whole: There were, on average, more expanded clones in CD8+ T cells than in CD4+.

With regard to this clone: Its antigen is unidentified.

This table comes from immunoSEQ multiplex PCR, and its TCRdb copy is limited to in-frame clones, with some not included. The sample consists of about 86,000 clones, around 88% of them appearing once. V dropped 3 bases and J dropped 4; count of bases not matched to a gene: 8. The CDR3 has 15 amino acids. Germline values: CDR1 SGHRS, CDR2 YFSETQ. This chain connects TRBV5-1 to TRBJ2-5, with TRBD1 identical over 8 bases. The sequences come from CD4+ or CD8+ T cells sorted from blood, collected in a trial of the OX40 agonist ivuxolimab. The receptor comes from an adult with an advanced solid tumor such as melanoma, head and neck, liver or kidney cancer. CDR3 in amino acids: CASSSGGGVGETQYF. In DNA form, the CDR3 reads TGCGCCAGCAGCTCAGGGGGCGGGGTTGGAGAGACCCAGTACTTC.